This TCR beta chain is drawn from a study of Ad26.COV2.S vaccination and SARS-CoV-2 variants. Study-wide findings and caveats: Comparability of non-spike TCR breadth was observed across vaccine and placebo recipients.

As for this clone: What it binds is unknown.

The treatment: roughly 18 received Ad26.COV2.S at low or high dose, single or two shots; 5 received placebo; per-sample allocation not given. It was on day 63 after the first vaccine or placebo injection that samples were taken. V lost 1 base to trimming and J lost 4 bases; unmatched junction nucleotides: 2. The germline gives CDR1 SGHTA, CDR2 FQGTGA. The CDR3 consists of 15 residues. The protocol was immunoSEQ multiplex PCR, while the TCRdb copy is restricted to in-frame clones and leaves out a portion. The sample has about 330,000 clones, under 90% seen once. The rearrangement uses TRBV7-3 and TRBJ2-3, with 10 positions matching TRBD2. The TCR sequence derives from a person aged 18-60 years who received the Ad26.COV2.S COVID-19 vaccine or a placebo. Specimen: peripheral blood, collected in a trial of Ad26.COV2.S vaccine versus placebo. The CDR3 DNA sequence: TGTGCCAGCAGCTTAAGTGGGACTAGCGCAGATACGCAGTATTTT. Protein: CASSLSGTSADTQYF.